This TCR beta chain is from a study of T cell responses to AZD1222 COVID-19 vaccine. Findings and caveats of the study: A rise in Spike-specific TCR breadth and depth followed two AZD1222 doses. Repertoire samples came only from after the peak T cell response. Unmutated variant regions are reportedly targeted by nearly half of spike-specific TCRs. Only 5 or 6 individuals given AZD1222 were seropositive at baseline.

Clones were read by immunoSEQ multiplex PCR, and TCRdb kept only the in-frame ones, dropping some. This sample contains 150,000 or so clones. On this clone: What it binds is not known.

The specimen was peripheral blood. The clonotype was recovered from an adult in good health.

The CDR3 reads CASSEVGTGVEKLFF. Here the CDR3 DNA reads TGTGCCAGCAGTGAAGTAGGGACAGGGGTTGAAAAACTGTTTTTT. The rearrangement joins TRBV6-1 to TRBJ1-4, with 10 bases matching TRBD1. Looked up from germline, CDR1 is MNHNS and CDR2 is SASEGT. This CDR3 is built from 15 residues. The junction had 3 bases not matched to a gene; V was cut back by 1 base and J by 7 bases.